This entry lists 24 T cell receptor beta chains sequenced from one sample in a study of spatial heterogeneity in lung cancer. TCRdb re-analysed the 5' RACE reads in MiXCR, keeping a single row per CDR3 protein. The table shows approximately 40,000 distinct CDR3 sequences, with roughly 5.5% occurring only once. Time point here: sample taken at primary tumor resection. Unsorted whole RNA from tumor, nontumor lung or frozen PBMC underwent sequencing. This material consisted of PBMCs, taken at surgery. The receptors originated from a female donor with early-stage non-small cell lung cancer.

This clonotype has only a few counts. The chain uses TRBV5-1 and TRBJ2-5; 10 nucleotides agree with TRBD1. Germline V gene data show CDR1 as SGHRS and CDR2 as YFSETQ. Trimming at V came to 4 bases and at J to 4 bases, leaving 16 bases not matched to a gene. CDR3 length equals 18 residues. DNA for the CDR3: TGCGCCAGCAGCCCTACCGGGACAGGGGCCCTAAAGGGAGAGACCCAGTACTTC. This translates into CASSPTGTGALKGETQYF.

The V and J genes are TRBV7-8 and TRBJ1-5, with D unclear. The germline V gene encodes CDR1 SGHVS and CDR2 FQNEAQ. The ends were cut back, 1 base at V and 6 bases at J, with 10 bases in the middle. The CDR3 sequence is 14 residues long. The CDR3 here is CASSLELGSQPQHF. The CDR3 DNA sequence: TGTGCCAGCAGCTTAGAACTGGGAAGTCAGCCCCAGCATTTT.

In this sample, this clonotype turned up many times. The chain joins TRBV27 to TRBJ2-5; TRBD1 is a possible D gene (5 bases). The V end lost 1 base, the J end lost 5 bases, and 8 bases lay between the germline ends. CDR1 is MNHEY, CDR2 SMNVEV, per germline (reference sequence). The CDR3 runs 13 residues. The CDR3 region has the DNA TGTGCCAGCAGTTTATTGGGGCAGGAGACCCAGTACTTC. This translates into CASSLLGQETQYF.

This clonotype was counted many times. The chain combines TRBV7-8 with TRBJ2-7; D might be TRBD2 (5 bases). The CDR3 contains 13 residues. V lost 4 bases to trimming and J lost 4 bases, with 11 bases between them. CDR1 and CDR2 from the germline V gene are SGHVS and FQNEAQ. CDR3 amino acids: CASSSRTQYEQYF. The DNA for the CDR3 is TGTGCCAGCAGCTCGCGGACTCAATACGAGCAGTACTTC. The full variable domain, rest sourced from reference TRBV7-8 and TRBJ2-7, is GAGVSQSPRYKVAKRGQDVALRCDPISGHVSLFWYQQALGQGPEFLTYFQNEAQLDKSGLPSDRFFAERPEGSVSTLKIQRTQQEDSAVYLCASSSRTQYEQYFGPGTRLTVT.

This chain links TRBV6-2 or TRBV6-3 with TRBJ1-1; D is uncertain. Trimming took off 3 bases at V and 3 bases at J, with 26 bases between the two ends. Germline CDR1 is MNHEY and CDR2 is SVGEGT. The CDR3 is 19 residues long. The CDR3 protein is CASSYPEGDLLSGYTEAFF. CDR3 nucleotide sequence: TGTGCCAGCAGTTATCCAGAGGGAGATCTTTTATCGGGGTACACTGAAGCTTTCTTT.

This clonotype was detected ten times or more. This chain joins TRBV4-1 and TRBJ2-3; no firm D call. This CDR3 has 14 residues. V lost 4 bases and J lost 1, with 9 bases in between. In germline, CDR1 is MGHRA, CDR2 YSYEKL. As DNA, the CDR3 is TGCGCCAGCAGCCCATTAGGAGGCACAGATACGCAGTATTTT. This gives the protein CASSPLGGTDTQYF.

This clonotype was detected many times. The chain links TRBV2 to TRBJ2-1, with TRBD2 as a possible D gene (6 bases). This CDR3 region has 13 residues. V was pared by 7 bases and J by 7 bases, with 14 bases between. CDR1 SNHLY and CDR2 FYNNEI come from the germline V gene. CDR3 coding DNA: TGTGCCAGCACTATCCGACTAGATAATGAGCAGTTCTTC. Translated: CASTIRLDNEQFF.

This clonotype came up many times. The genes are TRBV12-3 or TRBV12-4 and TRBJ1-2; weak D call: TRBD1 (6 bases). This CDR3 region has 13 residues. Trimming took off 6 bases at V and 7 bases at J, with 15 bases between the two ends. CDR3 amino acids: CASSGYRDAGYTF. In nucleotides, the CDR3 is TGTGCCAGCAGCGGATACAGGGATGCTGGCTACACCTTC.

This clonotype was detected many times. The chain is built from TRBV7-2 and TRBJ2-3; 9 positions match TRBD2. The CDR3 totals 17 residues. The J segment lost 8 bases and the V segment lost 1 base, leaving 13 bases of the junction unmatched. Germline V lookup: CDR1 SGHTA, CDR2 FQGNSA. CDR3 sequence: CASSLGAAGGALGTQYF. The CDR3 DNA reads TGTGCCAGCAGCTTAGGCGCGGCGGGGGGGGCCCTTGGTACGCAGTATTTT. Filled out from reference TRBV7-2 and TRBJ2-3, the complete variable domain reads GAGVSQSPSNKVTEKGKDVELRCDPISGHTALYWYRQSLGQGLEFLIYFQGNSAPDKSGLPSDRFSAERTGGSVSTLTIQRTQQEDSAVYLCASSLGAAGGALGTQYFGPGTRLTVL.

This sequence joins TRBV20-1 and TRBJ2-3; 10 bases match TRBD1. V lost 4 bases, J lost 4 bases, and 5 bases stayed unmatched. This CDR3 is 14 amino acids long. Looked up from germline, CDR1 is DFQATT and CDR2 is SNEGSKA (reference sequence). This CDR3 reads CSAIRTGGPDTQYF. As DNA, the CDR3 is TGCAGTGCTATCCGGACAGGGGGTCCAGATACGCAGTATTTT.

The sample holds many counts of this clonotype. V gene TRBV4-3 combines with J gene TRBJ1-2, with TRBD1 matching over 7 bases. Germline V CDR1 and CDR2: LGHNA, YSLEER. The CDR3 runs to 12 residues. Trimming at V came to 1 base and at J to 9 bases, leaving 2 bases not matched to a gene. The CDR3 DNA follows: TGCGCCAGCAGCCAAGTGACAGGGCGCTACACCTTC. Its translation: CASSQVTGRYTF.

At least ten counts were recorded for this clonotype. The CDR3 reads CSVGGLGRGETQYF. The CDR3 nucleotides read TGCAGCGTTGGAGGACTAGGAAGGGGAGAGACCCAGTACTTC. This chain connects TRBV29-1 to TRBJ2-5; 7 bases line up with TRBD2. CDR1 is SQVTM and CDR2 is ANQGSEA in the germline V gene. V trimming: 4 bases; J trimming: 4 bases; junction bases outside the gene matches: 9. The CDR3 is 14 residues long.

There are many counts of this clonotype. The CDR3 DNA follows: TGCGCCAGCAGCCACCCAGAGGACGTGGCTGATGAGCAGTTCTTC. It specifies CASSHPEDVADEQFF. The V gene is TRBV4-1, the J gene TRBJ2-1; the D is unclear. Trimming left V 3 bases short and J 8 bases short, with 17 bases between. There are 15 residues in the CDR3. Per the germline V gene, CDR1 is MGHRA and CDR2 is YSYEKL.

This clonotype is deemed medium-sized. V usage is TRBV15 and J usage is TRBJ2-3; D is uncertain. Germline values: CDR1 LNHNV, CDR2 YYDKDF (reference sequence). Trimming removed 6 bases from V and 2 bases from J, with 15 bases in between. This CDR3 is built from 15 residues. The CDR3 region has the DNA TGTGCCACCAGTTATTCTGCGGCCCTCACAGATACGCAGTATTTT. It yields the protein CATSYSAALTDTQYF. The entire variable domain, with the rest obtained from reference TRBV15 and TRBJ2-3, is as follows: DAMVIQNPRYQVTQFGKPVTLSCSQTLNHNVMYWYQQKSSQAPKLLFHYYDKDFNNEADTPDNFQSRRPNTSFCFLDIRSPGLGDTAMYLCATSYSAALTDTQYFGPGTRLTVL.

This clonotype was picked up many times. J is TRBJ1-1 and V is TRBV28; possibly TRBD1 for D (5 bases). Germline V gene data show CDR1 as MDHEN and CDR2 as SYDVKM. The CDR3 spans 11 residues. The ends were cut back, 7 bases at V and 7 bases at J, with 10 bases in the middle. CDR3 residues: CASIGDGEAFF. In DNA, the CDR3 is TGTGCCAGCATTGGGGACGGTGAAGCTTTCTTT.

In this sample, this clonotype turned up many times. The chain has TRBV20-1 and TRBJ1-6; maybe TRBD1 (6 bases). The CDR3 loop spans 13 amino acids. Per germline, CDR1 DFQATT and CDR2 SNEGSKA (reference sequence). Trimming took off 3 bases at V and 8 bases at J, with 11 bases between the two ends. CDR3 DNA sequence: TGCAGTGCTAGCGGGACATTGTATTCACCCCTCCACTTT. It translates to CSASGTLYSPLHF.

This clonotype was observed many times. This sequence joins TRBV13 and TRBJ1-2; 10 bases map to TRBD1. V gave up 0 bases and J gave up 8 bases; unmatched junction bases: 9. This CDR3 is 16 amino acids long. CDR1 is PRHDT, CDR2 FYEKMQ, per germline (reference sequence). The CDR3 protein is CASSLGGTGAIAGYTF. The CDR3 DNA sequence: TGTGCCAGCAGCTTAGGAGGGACAGGGGCCATAGCGGGCTACACCTTC. The full variable domain, with the rest looked up from reference TRBV13 and TRBJ1-2, is AAGVIQSPRHLIKEKRETATLKCYPIPRHDTVYWYQQGPGQDPQFLISFYEKMQSDKGSIPDRFSAQQFSDYHSELNMSSLELGDSALYFCASSLGGTGAIAGYTFGSGTRLTVV.

Many counts were recorded for this clonotype. The gene calls are TRBV5-6 and TRBJ2-2; no reliable D call. Germline CDR1 SGHDT, CDR2 YYEEEE. The CDR3 spans 15 residues. V was clipped by 0 bases and J by 4 bases, with 10 bases between them. The CDR3 region is CASSLDARSTGELFF. CDR3 sequence (DNA): TGTGCCAGCAGCTTGGACGCGAGGTCCACCGGGGAGCTGTTTTTT. Variable domain in full (rest from reference TRBV5-6 and TRBJ2-2): DAGVTQSPTHLIKTRGQQVTLRCSPKSGHDTVSWYQQALGQGPQFIFQYYEEEERQRGNFPDRFSGHQFPNYSSELNVNALLLGDSALYLCASSLDARSTGELFFGEGSRLTVL.

This clonotype was seen ten or more times. V is TRBV6-2 or TRBV6-3 and J is TRBJ2-6; the D gene is possibly TRBD2 (5 bases). CDR1 MNHEY and CDR2 SVGEGT come from the germline V gene. This CDR3 is built from 15 residues. V lost 8 bases and J 0 bases, leaving 11 bases between the germline ends. CDR3 bases: TGTGCCAGCGAGGGTGGGAGCTCTGGGGCCAACGTCCTGACTTTC. Translating it yields CASEGGSSGANVLTF.

The table lists this clonotype with many counts. The chain is built from TRBV5-4 and TRBJ2-2; 7 bases fit TRBD1. The V gene's germline CDR1 is SGHNT and CDR2 YYREEE (reference sequence). This CDR3 is 16 amino acids long. V dropped 3 bases and J dropped 1; count of bases not matched to a gene: 6. The CDR3 DNA reads TGTGCCAGCAGCTCTTACAGGGGTCGGAACACCGGGGAGCTGTTTTTT. This translates into CASSSYRGRNTGELFF.

At least ten counts were recorded for this clonotype. The chain carries TRBV29-1 and TRBJ1-1; D unclear. Germline loops: CDR1 SQVTM, CDR2 ANQGSEA. The V gene lost 1 base and the J gene lost 0 bases, with 6 bases spanning the gap. The CDR3 totals 13 residues. CDR3 DNA: TGCAGCGTTGAAGTGATGGTGAACACTGAAGCTTTCTTT. Translating it yields CSVEVMVNTEAFF.

The chain couples TRBV7-9 to TRBJ2-3; D is ambiguous. Trimming took off 4 bases at V and 4 bases at J, with 9 bases between the two ends. The CDR3 is 13 amino acids. Germline CDR1 SEHNR, CDR2 FQNEAQ (reference sequence). The CDR3 loop reads CASSSLIADTQYF. In DNA form, the CDR3 reads TGTGCCAGCAGCTCCCTAATAGCAGATACGCAGTATTTT.

This clonotype has a count of ten or more. In nucleotides, the CDR3 is TGTGCCAGCAGCTTAGACCTCCGGGACAGGGGGCGAGAAAAACTGTTTTTT. It encodes CASSLDLRDRGREKLFF. This sequence joins TRBV7-9 and TRBJ1-4, with 12 positions matching TRBD1. The CDR3 consists of 17 residues. From germline, CDR1 is SEHNR and CDR2 FQNEAQ (reference sequence). V shed 1 base and J 8 bases; nucleotides not matched to a gene: 8.

This clonotype was picked up many times. The gene calls are TRBV12-3 or TRBV12-4 and TRBJ2-7, with D possibly matching TRBD1 (5 bases). The CDR3 spans 12 residues. The germline V and J ends were trimmed by 3 bases and 3 bases, with 6 bases remaining between them. The CDR3 here is CASSLGRYEQYF. The CDR3 DNA reads TGTGCCAGCAGTTTGGGGCGCTACGAGCAGTACTTC.